The next 7 T cell receptor beta chains were all read from a single sample in a study of blood T cell repertoires in COVID-19. TCRdb keeps only in-frame clones here, not all; method: immunoSEQ multiplex PCR. The table shows 9,500 to 11,000 clones, with roughly 88% occurring only once. Material for sequencing was peripheral blood. All receptors come from a human donor in a cohort sampled during active COVID-19.

The chain links TRBV5-4 to TRBJ2-6; D may be TRBD1 (6 bases). This CDR3 is 17 amino acids long. The germline CDR1 and CDR2 sequences are SGHNT and YYREEE (reference sequence). V lost 4 bases and J 1 base, leaving 15 bases between the germline ends. DNA for the CDR3: TGTGCCAGCAGCAAAGAACTACAGGGTTCTGGGGCCAACGTCCTGACTTTC. It encodes CASSKELQGSGANVLTF.

The rearrangement joins TRBV11-1 to TRBJ2-1, with 7 bases aligning to TRBD2. This CDR3 is built from 16 residues. CDR1 and CDR2 from the germline V gene are SGHAT and FQDESV (reference sequence). Trimming at V came to 5 bases and at J to 6 bases, leaving 13 bases not matched to a gene. The CDR3 nucleotides are TGTGCCAGCAGCCCCCATAGCGGGCAGGGATTCAATGAGCAGTTCTTC. It encodes CASSPHSGQGFNEQFF.

The chain joins TRBV27 to TRBJ2-1; TRBD2 agrees at 16 bases. After removal of 6 bases from V and 9 bases from J, the junction contained 11 bases not matched to a gene. CDR1 and CDR2 from the germline V gene are MNHEY and SMNVEV (reference sequence). The length of the CDR3 is 17 residues. The DNA of the CDR3 is TGTGCCAGCAGCCCGGGACAGGGGACTAGCGGGAGGGGTGAGCAGTTCTTC. This translates into CASSPGQGTSGRGEQFF.

The rearrangement links TRBV12-3 or TRBV12-4 to TRBJ2-3, with D perhaps matching TRBD2 (5 bases). V was shortened by 6 bases and J by 1 base, with 8 bases between the two germline ends. The CDR3 is 13 residues long. Written as DNA, the CDR3 is TGTGCCAGCAGGGAGGATGGCACAGATACGCAGTATTTT. This gives the protein CASREDGTDTQYF.

V usage is TRBV2 and J usage is TRBJ2-7, with 10 bases lining up with TRBD1. After removal of 3 bases from V and 4 bases from J, the junction contained 3 bases not matched to a gene. The CDR3 runs to 14 residues. In germline, CDR1 is SNHLY, CDR2 FYNNEI. The CDR3 sequence: CASSDPGQGYEQYF. The DNA of the CDR3 is TGTGCCAGCAGTGACCCGGGACAGGGGTACGAGCAGTACTTC.

J is TRBJ2-5 and V is TRBV7-6, with a possible D match to TRBD2 (7 bases). This CDR3 has 14 residues. Germline V gene lookup returns CDR1 SGHVS and CDR2 FNYEAQ. V lost 5 bases, J lost 5 bases, and 15 bases lay in between. As DNA, the CDR3 is TGTGCCAGCAGCGTCGGGGGGCCCTGGGAGACCCAGTACTTC. Translating it yields CASSVGGPWETQYF.

The rearrangement links TRBV7-2 to TRBJ2-2, with 11 bases aligning to TRBD2. With 4 bases clipped from V and 6 bases from J, the junction kept 10 bases outside the gene matches. Germline V gene data show CDR1 as SGHTA and CDR2 as FQGNSA. The CDR3 runs to 17 residues. The CDR3 DNA is TGTGCCAGCAGCTCGGTAGCGGGAGGGCCGTCTGCCGGGGAGCTGTTTTTT. Protein product: CASSSVAGGPSAGELFF.